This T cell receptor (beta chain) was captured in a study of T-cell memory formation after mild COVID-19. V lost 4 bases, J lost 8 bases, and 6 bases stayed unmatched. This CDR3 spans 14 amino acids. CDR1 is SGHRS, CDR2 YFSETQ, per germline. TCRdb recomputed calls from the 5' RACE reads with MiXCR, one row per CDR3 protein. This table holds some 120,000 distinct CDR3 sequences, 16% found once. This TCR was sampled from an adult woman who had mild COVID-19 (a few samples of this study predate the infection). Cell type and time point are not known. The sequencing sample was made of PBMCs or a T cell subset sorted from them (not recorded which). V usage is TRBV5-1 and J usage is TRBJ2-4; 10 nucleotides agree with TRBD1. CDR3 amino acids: CASSRGTGEDIQYF. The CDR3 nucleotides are TGCGCCAGCAGCCGAGGGACAGGGGAGGACATTCAGTACTTC.